This is a list of T cell receptor beta chains from one sample in a study of blood T cell repertoires in COVID-19. This table comes from immunoSEQ multiplex PCR, and its TCRdb copy is limited to in-frame clones, with some not included. This sample has about 480,000 clones, with over 75% found just once. The sequencing input was PBMCs or T cells enriched from blood (not recorded which). These receptor sequences come from a woman aged 40 to 49 who had recovered from COVID-19. The CDR3 runs from the conserved cysteine through the conserved F or W. Fields, in order: V gene, clone size, J gene, D gene, CDR3 protein, CDR3 DNA. A D gene is named only where the DNA matches it firmly. Part of the rows lack a size; the others show once, few, many or a class for expanded clones.

TRBV2	NA	TRBJ2-7	TRBD1	CASCGGGQGAHEQYF	TGTGCCAGTTGTGGAGGGGGACAGGGGGCCCACGAGCAGTACTTC
TRBV7-8	once	TRBJ2-2	NA	CASSSYRENTGELFF	TGTGCCAGCAGCTCCTACAGGGAGAACACCGGGGAGCTGTTTTTT
TRBV28	NA	TRBJ1-2	NA	CASSFRMGANYGYTF	TGTGCCAGCAGTTTTAGAATGGGAGCTAACTATGGCTACACCTTC
TRBV24-1	NA	TRBJ1-1	TRBD1	CATRGSSTGKGTEAFF	TGTGCCACCCGCGGCTCCTCGACAGGGAAGGGCACTGAAGCTTTCTTT
TRBV7-9	NA	TRBJ2-1	NA	CASSGEDYFNEQFF	TGTGCCAGCAGCGGCGAGGACTATTTCAATGAGCAGTTCTTC
TRBV20-1	NA	TRBJ2-1	NA	CSAVRSEQFF	TGCAGTGCGGTCCGGAGTGAGCAGTTCTTC
TRBV5-1	NA	TRBJ1-4	TRBD1	CASSLTGTANEKLFF	TGCGCCAGCAGCTTAACCGGGACAGCTAATGAAAAACTGTTTTTT
TRBV3-1/TRBV3-2	NA	TRBJ2-2	TRBD1	CASSQDPDRGGGNTGELFF	TGTGCCAGCAGCCAAGATCCGGACAGGGGAGGTGGGAACACCGGGGAGCTGTTTTTT
TRBV6-4	once	TRBJ2-3	NA	CASSEATTDTQYF	TGTGCCAGCAGTGAAGCGACCACAGATACGCAGTATTTT
TRBV12-1	NA	TRBJ2-5	NA	CASSFELTSGQQETQYF	TGTGCCAGCAGCTTTGAGCTGACTAGCGGACAACAAGAGACCCAGTACTTC
TRBV2	once	TRBJ1-1	NA	CASSQDRWNTEAFF	TGTGCCAGCAGTCAAGACCGGTGGAACACTGAAGCTTTCTTT
TRBV7-2	NA	TRBJ2-1	NA	CASSLLGAEEQFF	TGTGCCAGCAGCTTACTTGGGGCGGAGGAGCAGTTCTTC
TRBV4-3	once	TRBJ1-6	NA	CASSQEAGTGNSPLHF	TGCGCCAGCAGCCAAGAGGCCGGGACTGGTAATTCACCCCTCCACTTT
TRBV5-4	NA	TRBJ1-1	NA	CASSRREVNTEAFF	TGTGCCAGCAGCCGCAGGGAAGTGAACACTGAAGCTTTCTTT
TRBV5-1	NA	TRBJ1-1	NA	CASSPRVDTEAFF	TGCGCCAGCAGCCCCCGGGTGGACACTGAAGCTTTCTTT
TRBV27	NA	TRBJ1-6	TRBD1	CASSDRGGSPLHF	TGTGCCAGCAGCGACAGGGGAGGGTCACCCCTCCACTTT
TRBV29-1	once	TRBJ1-1	NA	CSLRHAIEAFF	TGCAGCCTTAGACATGCGATTGAAGCTTTCTTT
TRBV6-5	NA	TRBJ1-4	NA	CASRPSIVSSEKLFF	TGTGCCAGCAGGCCATCCATCGTGTCTAGTGAAAAACTGTTTTTT
TRBV21-1	NA	TRBJ2-7	NA	CASTPVRAYEQYF	TGTGCCAGCACCCCCGTACGAGCTTACGAGCAGTACTTC
TRBV29-1	NA	TRBJ1-6	TRBD1	CSVRDRESSPLHF	TGCAGCGTCCGGGACAGGGAGAGTTCACCCCTCCACTTT
TRBV27	NA	TRBJ1-4	TRBD1	CASSPKPPGQGSTNEKLFF	TGTGCCAGCAGTCCGAAACCGCCGGGACAGGGCTCAACTAATGAAAAACTGTTTTTT
TRBV29-1	NA	TRBJ1-2	NA	CSVLLEVAAGYGYTF	TGCAGCGTTCTATTGGAGGTGGCAGCGGGCTATGGCTACACCTTC
TRBV6-2/TRBV6-3	NA	TRBJ1-1	NA	CASSDGQLNTEAFF	TGTGCCAGCAGTGATGGACAACTCAACACTGAAGCTTTCTTT
TRBV6-5	NA	TRBJ1-5	TRBD1	CASRGQGANQPQHF	TGTGCCAGCAGGGGACAGGGGGCAAATCAGCCCCAGCATTTT
TRBV27	NA	TRBJ2-7	NA	CASSPQGPYEQYF	TGTGCCAGCAGTCCACAGGGTCCCTACGAGCAGTACTTC
TRBV14	many	TRBJ2-1	TRBD2	CASSNEAGGYNEQFF	TGTGCCAGCAGTAACGAGGCGGGGGGCTACAATGAGCAGTTCTTC
TRBV7-9	NA	TRBJ1-6	NA	CASSFASTANSPLHF	TGTGCCAGCAGCTTTGCGTCGACAGCCAATTCACCCCTCCACTTT
TRBV11-2	NA	TRBJ2-7	TRBD1	CASSLGGGREQYF	TGTGCCAGCAGCTTAGGAGGGGGCCGCGAGCAGTACTTC
TRBV4-3	NA	TRBJ2-7	TRBD1	CASSRDRGTNEQYF	TGCGCCAGCAGCCGGGACAGGGGGACAAACGAGCAGTACTTC
TRBV3-1/TRBV3-2	few	TRBJ2-1	TRBD2	CASSQGGSSYNEQFF	TGTGCCAGCAGCCAAGGCGGGAGCTCCTACAATGAGCAGTTCTTC
TRBV19	NA	TRBJ2-7	NA	CASSPQGWGLSYEQYF	TGTGCCAGTAGTCCCCAGGGGTGGGGTTTATCCTACGAGCAGTACTTC
TRBV29-1	NA	TRBJ1-4	NA	CSVLFSQGEKLFF	TGCAGCGTTCTATTTTCCCAGGGGGAAAAACTGTTTTTT
TRBV7-9	few	TRBJ1-1	TRBD1	CASSLSRMKGAGNTEAFF	TGTGCCAGCAGCTTGTCCAGGATGAAGGGGGCGGGTAACACTGAAGCTTTCTTT
TRBV18	NA	TRBJ1-5	TRBD1	CASSPKGQQFMGNQPQHF	TGTGCCAGCTCACCTAAGGGACAGCAGTTTATGGGCAATCAGCCCCAGCATTTT
TRBV5-1	NA	TRBJ2-3	NA	CASSPYPDSTDTQYF	TGCGCCAGCAGCCCCTACCCCGATAGCACAGATACGCAGTATTTT
TRBV6-5	NA	TRBJ2-3	NA	CASMSHRDFTDTQYF	TGTGCCAGCATGTCCCATCGGGACTTCACAGATACGCAGTATTTT
TRBV6-5	NA	TRBJ2-7	TRBD1	CASSYGTGPYEQYF	TGTGCCAGCAGTTACGGGACAGGACCCTACGAGCAGTACTTC
TRBV6-6	NA	TRBJ1-5	TRBD1	CATKKGQSDQPQHF	TGTGCCACCAAGAAGGGACAGTCAGATCAGCCCCAGCATTTT
TRBV19	NA	TRBJ1-2	TRBD1	CASSIERLGQGVNYGYTF	TGTGCCAGTAGTATAGAGAGGTTGGGGCAGGGGGTCAACTATGGCTACACCTTC
TRBV6-5	NA	TRBJ1-2	NA	CASSPWGNYGYTF	TGTGCCAGCAGTCCCTGGGGCAACTATGGCTACACCTTC
TRBV19	NA	TRBJ1-1	NA	CASSPQRTEAFF	TGTGCCAGTAGTCCCCAGAGGACTGAAGCTTTCTTT
TRBV6-6	NA	TRBJ1-2	NA	CASSTEINYGYTF	TGTGCCAGCAGTACTGAAATAAACTATGGCTACACCTTC
TRBV14	NA	TRBJ2-7	TRBD1	CASSPRTGGEQYF	TGTGCCAGCAGCCCACGGACAGGGGGCGAGCAGTACTTC
TRBV3-1/TRBV3-2	NA	TRBJ2-1	TRBD2	CASSPGLAGGFSYNEQFF	TGTGCCAGCAGCCCGGGACTAGCGGGAGGTTTCTCCTACAATGAGCAGTTCTTC
TRBV7-2	NA	TRBJ2-3	TRBD2	CASSLVGTSGVGPTQYF	TGTGCCAGCAGCTTAGTAGGGACTAGCGGGGTCGGGCCTACGCAGTATTTT
TRBV18	NA	TRBJ2-5	NA	CASSPPTIGFTETQYF	TGTGCCAGCTCTCCCCCCACCATCGGGTTTACAGAGACCCAGTACTTC
TRBV24-1	NA	TRBJ1-6	NA	CATSTGRDSPLHF	TGTGCCACCAGCACAGGGCGAGATTCACCCCTCCACTTT
TRBV10-2	NA	TRBJ1-2	NA	CASSGAGSPLYGYTF	TGCGCCAGCAGTGGAGCAGGGTCCCCCCTCTATGGCTACACCTTC
TRBV4-2	few	TRBJ1-4	TRBD1	CASSHRRDRVNEKLFF	TGTGCCAGCAGCCATAGGAGGGACAGGGTTAATGAAAAACTGTTTTTT
TRBV29-1	NA	TRBJ2-3	TRBD1	CSVEGTGSDTQYF	TGCAGCGTTGAGGGGACAGGCTCCGATACGCAGTATTTT